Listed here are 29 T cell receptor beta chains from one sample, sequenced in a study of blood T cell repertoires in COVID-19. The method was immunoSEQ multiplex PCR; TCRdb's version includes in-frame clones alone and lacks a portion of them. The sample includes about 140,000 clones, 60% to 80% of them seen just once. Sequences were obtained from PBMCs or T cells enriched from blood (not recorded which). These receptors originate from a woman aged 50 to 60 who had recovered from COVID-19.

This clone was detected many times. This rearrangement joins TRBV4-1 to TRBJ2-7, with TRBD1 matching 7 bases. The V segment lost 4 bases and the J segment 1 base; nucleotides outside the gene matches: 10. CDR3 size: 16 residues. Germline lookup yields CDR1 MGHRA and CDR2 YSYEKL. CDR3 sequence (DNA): TGCGCCAGCAGCCGGACAGGCCAGCAGATATCCTACGAGCAGTACTTC. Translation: CASSRTGQQISYEQYF.

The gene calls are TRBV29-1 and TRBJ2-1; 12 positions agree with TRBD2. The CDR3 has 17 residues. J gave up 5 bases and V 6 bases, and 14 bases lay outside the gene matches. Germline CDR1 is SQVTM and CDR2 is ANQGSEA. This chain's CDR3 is CSVSGLAGPPTHNEQFF. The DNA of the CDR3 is TGCAGCGTCAGTGGACTAGCGGGACCCCCAACCCACAATGAGCAGTTCTTC.

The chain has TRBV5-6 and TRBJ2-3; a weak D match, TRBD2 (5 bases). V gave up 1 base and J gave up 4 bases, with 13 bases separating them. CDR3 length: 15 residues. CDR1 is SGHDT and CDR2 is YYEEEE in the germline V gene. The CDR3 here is CASSLTLAGADTQYF. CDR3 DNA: TGTGCCAGCAGCTTGACGCTAGCTGGCGCAGATACGCAGTATTTT.

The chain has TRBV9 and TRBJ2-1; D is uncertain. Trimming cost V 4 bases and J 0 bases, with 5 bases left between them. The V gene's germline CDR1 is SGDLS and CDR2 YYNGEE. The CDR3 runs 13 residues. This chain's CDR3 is CASSSLSYNEQFF. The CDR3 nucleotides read TGTGCCAGCAGCTCACTCTCCTACAATGAGCAGTTCTTC.

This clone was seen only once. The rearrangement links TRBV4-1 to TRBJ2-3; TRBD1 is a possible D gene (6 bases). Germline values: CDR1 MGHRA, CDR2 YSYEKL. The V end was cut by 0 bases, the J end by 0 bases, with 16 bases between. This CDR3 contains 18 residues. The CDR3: CASSQDPYDRPSTDTQYF. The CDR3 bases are TGCGCCAGCAGCCAAGATCCGTACGACAGGCCCAGCACAGATACGCAGTATTTT.

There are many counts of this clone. The CDR3 loop reads CASSEHSGTPVNQPQHF. CDR3 DNA sequence: TGTGCCAGCAGTGAGCATTCGGGGACACCGGTTAATCAGCCCCAGCATTTT. The rearrangement links TRBV2 to TRBJ1-5; possible D gene TRBD1, 6 bases. Trimming pared 3 bases from V and 4 bases from J, leaving 19 bases between. From germline, CDR1 is SNHLY and CDR2 FYNNEI. The CDR3 runs 17 residues.

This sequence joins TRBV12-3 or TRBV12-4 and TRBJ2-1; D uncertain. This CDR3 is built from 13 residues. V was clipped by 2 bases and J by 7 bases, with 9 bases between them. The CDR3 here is CASSLTELNEQFF. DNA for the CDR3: TGTGCCAGCAGTTTAACAGAGTTAAATGAGCAGTTCTTC.

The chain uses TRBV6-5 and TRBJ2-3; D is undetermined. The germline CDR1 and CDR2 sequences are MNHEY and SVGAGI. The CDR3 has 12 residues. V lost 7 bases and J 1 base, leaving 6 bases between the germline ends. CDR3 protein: CASTLRTDTQYF. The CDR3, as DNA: TGTGCCAGCACCCTACGCACAGATACGCAGTATTTT.

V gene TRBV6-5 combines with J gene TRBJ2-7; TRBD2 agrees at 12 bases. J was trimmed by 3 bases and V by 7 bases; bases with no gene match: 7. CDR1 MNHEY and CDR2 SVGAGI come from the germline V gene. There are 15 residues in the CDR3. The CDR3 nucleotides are TGTGCCAGCACAATCTCTAGCGGGAGGGACTACGAGCAGTACTTC. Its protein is CASTISSGRDYEQYF.

CDR3 nucleotide sequence: TGTGCCAGCAGCTCCTTTCGCACAGGGGGGGCCGGGGAGCTGTTTTTT. Protein product: CASSSFRTGGAGELFF. The chain couples TRBV3-1 (or the pseudogene TRBV3-2) to TRBJ2-2; D may be TRBD1 (8 bases). The CDR3 has 16 amino acids. The V and J ends lost 5 bases and 6 bases respectively, with 19 bases between them. Germline V gene data show CDR1 as LGHDT and CDR2 as YNNKEL (reference sequence).

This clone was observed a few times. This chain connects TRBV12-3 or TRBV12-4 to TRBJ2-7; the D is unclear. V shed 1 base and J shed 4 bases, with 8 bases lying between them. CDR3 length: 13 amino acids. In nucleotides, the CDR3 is TGTGCCAGCAGTTTAGGCCGGAGTTACGAGCAGTACTTC. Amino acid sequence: CASSLGRSYEQYF.

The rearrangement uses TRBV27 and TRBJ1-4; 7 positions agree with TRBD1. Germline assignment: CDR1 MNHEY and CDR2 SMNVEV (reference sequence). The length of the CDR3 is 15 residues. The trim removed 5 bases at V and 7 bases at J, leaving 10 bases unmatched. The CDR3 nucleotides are TGTGCCAGCAGTCACCGACAGGGATGGGGTGAAAAACTGTTTTTT. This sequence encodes CASSHRQGWGEKLFF.

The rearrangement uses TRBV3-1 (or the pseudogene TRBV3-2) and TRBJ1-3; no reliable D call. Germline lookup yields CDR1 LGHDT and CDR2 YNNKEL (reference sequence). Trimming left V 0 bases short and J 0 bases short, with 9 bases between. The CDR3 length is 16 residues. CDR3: CASSQDHLISGNTIYF. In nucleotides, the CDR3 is TGTGCCAGCAGCCAAGATCACCTAATCTCTGGAAACACCATATATTTT.

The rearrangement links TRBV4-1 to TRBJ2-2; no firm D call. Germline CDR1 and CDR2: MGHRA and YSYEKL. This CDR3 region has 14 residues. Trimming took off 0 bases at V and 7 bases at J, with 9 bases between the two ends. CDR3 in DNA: TGCGCCAGCAGCCAAGAGTCGGGTAGCGGGGAGCTGTTTTTT. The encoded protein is CASSQESGSGELFF.

CDR3 residues: CAISDWTGSPYEQYF. The CDR3 DNA reads as TGTGCCATCAGTGACTGGACAGGCAGTCCCTACGAGCAGTACTTC. V usage is TRBV10-3 and J usage is TRBJ2-7; 7 bases align to TRBD1. The V segment lost 3 bases and the J segment 2 bases; nucleotides outside the gene matches: 7. The V gene's germline CDR1 is ENHRY and CDR2 SYGVKD. The CDR3 contains 15 residues.

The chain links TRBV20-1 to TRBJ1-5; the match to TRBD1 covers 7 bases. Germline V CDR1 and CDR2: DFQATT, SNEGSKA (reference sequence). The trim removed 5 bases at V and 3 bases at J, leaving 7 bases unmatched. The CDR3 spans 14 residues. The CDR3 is CSAGGTANNQPQHF. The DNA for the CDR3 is TGCAGTGCTGGTGGGACAGCGAACAATCAGCCCCAGCATTTT.

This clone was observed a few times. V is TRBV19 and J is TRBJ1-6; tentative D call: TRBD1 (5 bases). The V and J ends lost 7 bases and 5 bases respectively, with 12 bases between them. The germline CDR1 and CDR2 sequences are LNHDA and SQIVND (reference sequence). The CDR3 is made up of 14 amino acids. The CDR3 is CASTGVTDNSPLHF. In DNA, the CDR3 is TGTGCCAGTACGGGGGTTACGGATAATTCACCCCTCCACTTT.

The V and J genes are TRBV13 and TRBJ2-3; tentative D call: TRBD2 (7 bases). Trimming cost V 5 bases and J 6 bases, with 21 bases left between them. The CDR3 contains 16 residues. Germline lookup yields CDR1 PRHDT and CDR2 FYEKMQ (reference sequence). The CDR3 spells CASSPVGGGREDTQYF. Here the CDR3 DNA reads TGTGCCAGCAGCCCCGTGGGGGGGGGCCGTGAGGATACGCAGTATTTT.

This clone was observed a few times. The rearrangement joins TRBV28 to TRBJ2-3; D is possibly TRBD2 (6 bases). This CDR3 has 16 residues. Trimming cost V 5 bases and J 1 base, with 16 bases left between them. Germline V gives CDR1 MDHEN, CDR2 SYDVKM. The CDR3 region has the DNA TGTGCCAGCAGTCCAGGAGGGGTGGGGGGCACAGATACGCAGTATTTT. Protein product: CASSPGGVGGTDTQYF.

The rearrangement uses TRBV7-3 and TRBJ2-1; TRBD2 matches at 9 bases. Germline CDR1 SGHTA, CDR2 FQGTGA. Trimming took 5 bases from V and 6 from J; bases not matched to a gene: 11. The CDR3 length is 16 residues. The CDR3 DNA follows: TGTGCCAGCAGCCCCGGGGCGCGGGGGGGCCCCAATGAGCAGTTCTTC. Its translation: CASSPGARGGPNEQFF.

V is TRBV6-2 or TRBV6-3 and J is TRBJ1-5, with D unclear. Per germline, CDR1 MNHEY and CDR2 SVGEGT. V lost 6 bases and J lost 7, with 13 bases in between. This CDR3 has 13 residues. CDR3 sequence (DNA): TGTGCCAGCAGCCCCCCCGGGGTGCAGCCCCAGCATTTT. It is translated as CASSPPGVQPQHF.

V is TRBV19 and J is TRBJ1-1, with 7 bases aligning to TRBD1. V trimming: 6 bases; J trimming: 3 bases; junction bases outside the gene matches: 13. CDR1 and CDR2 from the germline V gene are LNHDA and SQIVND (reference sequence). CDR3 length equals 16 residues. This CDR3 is CASSPFSTGLDTEAFF. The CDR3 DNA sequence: TGTGCCAGTAGCCCCTTCTCGACAGGGTTGGACACTGAAGCTTTCTTT. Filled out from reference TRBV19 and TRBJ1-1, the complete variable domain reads DGGITQSPKYLFRKEGQNVTLSCEQNLNHDAMYWYRQDPGQGLRLIYYSQIVNDFQKGDIAEGYSVSREKKESFPLTVTSAQKNPTAFYLCASSPFSTGLDTEAFFGQGTRLTVV.

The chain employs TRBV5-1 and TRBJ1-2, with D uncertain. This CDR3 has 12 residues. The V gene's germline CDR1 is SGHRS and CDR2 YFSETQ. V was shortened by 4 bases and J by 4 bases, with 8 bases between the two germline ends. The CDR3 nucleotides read TGCGCCAGCAGCAGACTGGGCTATGGCTACACCTTC. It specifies CASSRLGYGYTF.

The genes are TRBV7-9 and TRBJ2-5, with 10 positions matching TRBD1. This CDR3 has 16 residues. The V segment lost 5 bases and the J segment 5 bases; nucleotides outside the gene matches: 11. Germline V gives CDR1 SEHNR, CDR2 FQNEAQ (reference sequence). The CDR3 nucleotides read TGTGCCAGCAGCCGCGGGGACAGGGGATTAAGGGAGACCCAGTACTTC. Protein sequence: CASSRGDRGLRETQYF.

The CDR3 sequence is CASSPGTQRLYEQYF. CDR3 nucleotide sequence: TGTGCCAGCAGCCCCGGGACACAGCGCCTCTACGAGCAGTACTTC. The genes are TRBV9 and TRBJ2-7, with D perhaps matching TRBD1 (6 bases). Germline-derived CDR1 and CDR2 are SGDLS and YYNGEE. The V gene lost 4 bases and the J gene lost 3 bases, with 17 bases spanning the gap. This CDR3 is 15 amino acids long. Full variable domain (remainder filled in from reference TRBV9 and TRBJ2-7): DSGVTQTPKHLITATGQRVTLRCSPRSGDLSVYWYQQSLDQGLQFLIQYYNGEERAKGNILERFSAQQFPDLHSELNLSSLELGDSALYFCASSPGTQRLYEQYFGPGTRLTVT.

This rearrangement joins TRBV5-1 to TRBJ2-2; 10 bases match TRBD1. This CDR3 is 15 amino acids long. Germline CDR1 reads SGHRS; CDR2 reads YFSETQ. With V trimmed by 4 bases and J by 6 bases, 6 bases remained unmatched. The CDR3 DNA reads TGCGCCAGCAGCATACCGGGACAGGGGTCCGGGGAGCTGTTTTTT. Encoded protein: CASSIPGQGSGELFF.

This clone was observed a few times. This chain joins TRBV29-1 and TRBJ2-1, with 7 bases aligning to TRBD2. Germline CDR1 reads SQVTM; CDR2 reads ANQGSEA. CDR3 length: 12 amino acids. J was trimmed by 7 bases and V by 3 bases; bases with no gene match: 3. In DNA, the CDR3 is TGCAGCGTTGAGCGGGAGCGAAATGAGCAGTTCTTC. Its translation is CSVERERNEQFF.

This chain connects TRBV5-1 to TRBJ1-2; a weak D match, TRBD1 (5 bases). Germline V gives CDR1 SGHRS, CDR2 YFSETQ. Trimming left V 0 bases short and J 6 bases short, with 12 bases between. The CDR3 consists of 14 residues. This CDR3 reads CASSLARGRDGYTF. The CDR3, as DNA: TGCGCCAGCAGCTTGGCTCGGGGGAGGGATGGCTACACCTTC.

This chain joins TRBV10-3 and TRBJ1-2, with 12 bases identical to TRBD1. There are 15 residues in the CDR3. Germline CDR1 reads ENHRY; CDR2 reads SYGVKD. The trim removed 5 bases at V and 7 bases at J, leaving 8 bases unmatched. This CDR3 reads CAISSRDRGHTGYTF. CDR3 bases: TGTGCCATCAGTAGCCGGGACAGGGGGCACACTGGCTACACCTTC.